This TCR beta chain was retrieved from a study of blood T cell repertoires in COVID-19. Study as a whole: Spain, Italy and the United States supplied samples that represented acute and convalescent COVID-19. From T cells, B-cell-depleted T cells, or PBMCs came the material, which was cDNA or gDNA.

The V gene's germline CDR1 is SGHRS and CDR2 YFSETQ. CDR3 size: 14 residues. V lost 2 bases, J lost 6 bases, and 14 bases lay in between. Original data processing: Reference gene primers were amplified, and this amplification served to estimate nucleated cell counts. TCRdb's table, derived via immunoSEQ multiplex PCR, lists solely in-frame clones and lacks some. The DNA was the basis for D and trimming; V, J and clone size are from that table. Among around 160,000 clones listed, approximately 79% were seen once. The source of this sequence is an elderly woman with acute or convalescent COVID-19. Input material: peripheral blood. The chain uses TRBV5-1 and TRBJ1-1, with unresolved D. The CDR3 sequence: CASSFDAVRPEAFF. The CDR3 nucleotides read TGCGCCAGCAGCTTTGACGCGGTGAGGCCTGAAGCTTTCTTT.